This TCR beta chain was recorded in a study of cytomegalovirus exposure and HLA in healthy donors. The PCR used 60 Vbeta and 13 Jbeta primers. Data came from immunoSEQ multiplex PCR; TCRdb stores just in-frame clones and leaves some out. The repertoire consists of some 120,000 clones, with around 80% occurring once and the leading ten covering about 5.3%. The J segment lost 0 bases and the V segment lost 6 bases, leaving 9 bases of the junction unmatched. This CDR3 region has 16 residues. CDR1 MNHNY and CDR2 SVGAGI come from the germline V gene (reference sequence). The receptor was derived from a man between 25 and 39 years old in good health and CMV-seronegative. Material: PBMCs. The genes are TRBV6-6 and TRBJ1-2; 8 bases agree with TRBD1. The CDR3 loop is CASSPGQGIANYGYTF. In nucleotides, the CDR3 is TGTGCCAGCAGCCCTGGACAGGGCATCGCTAACTATGGCTACACCTTC.